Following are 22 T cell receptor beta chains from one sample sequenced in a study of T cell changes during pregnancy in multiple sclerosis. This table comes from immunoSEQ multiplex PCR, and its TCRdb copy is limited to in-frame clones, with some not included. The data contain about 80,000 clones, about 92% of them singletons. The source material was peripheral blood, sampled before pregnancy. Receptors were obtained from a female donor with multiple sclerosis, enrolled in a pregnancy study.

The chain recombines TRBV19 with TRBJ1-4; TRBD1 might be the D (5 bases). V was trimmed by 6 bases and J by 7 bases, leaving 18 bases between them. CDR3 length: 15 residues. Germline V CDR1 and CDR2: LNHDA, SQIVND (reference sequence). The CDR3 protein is CASSRSGERGEKLFF. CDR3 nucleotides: TGTGCCAGTAGCAGGTCTGGGGAAAGGGGTGAAAAACTGTTTTTT. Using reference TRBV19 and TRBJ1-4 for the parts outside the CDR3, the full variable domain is DGGITQSPKYLFRKEGQNVTLSCEQNLNHDAMYWYRQDPGQGLRLIYYSQIVNDFQKGDIAEGYSVSREKKESFPLTVTSAQKNPTAFYLCASSRSGERGEKLFFGSGTQLSVL.

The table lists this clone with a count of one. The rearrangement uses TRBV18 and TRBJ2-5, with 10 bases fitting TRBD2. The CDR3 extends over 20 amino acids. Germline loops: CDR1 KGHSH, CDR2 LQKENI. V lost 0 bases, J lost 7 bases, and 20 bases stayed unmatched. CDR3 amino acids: CASSPPLFSTDLAGVGTQYF. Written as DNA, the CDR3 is TGTGCCAGCTCACCACCTCTGTTCTCGACAGACCTAGCGGGGGTAGGGACCCAGTACTTC.

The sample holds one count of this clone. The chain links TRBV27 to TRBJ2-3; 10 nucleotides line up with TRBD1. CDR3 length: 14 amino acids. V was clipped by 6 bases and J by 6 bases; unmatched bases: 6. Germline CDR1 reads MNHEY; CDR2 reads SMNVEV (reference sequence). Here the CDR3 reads CASRKGQGWDTQYF. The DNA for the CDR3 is TGTGCCAGCAGGAAGGGACAGGGGTGGGATACGCAGTATTTT.

The CDR3 DNA reads TGTGCCAGCAGCTTAGTGGGCGACAGCCTCTCTGGAAACACCATATATTTT. Encoded protein: CASSLVGDSLSGNTIYF. This chain joins TRBV7-6 and TRBJ1-3; D possibly corresponds to TRBD1 (5 bases). V lost 1 base and J lost 0, with 13 bases in between. CDR1 and CDR2 from the germline V gene are SGHVS and FNYEAQ. This CDR3 comprises 17 residues. Combining the CDR3 with reference TRBV7-6 and TRBJ1-3 gives the whole variable domain GAGVSQSPRYKVTKRGQDVALRCDPISGHVSLYWYRQALGQGPEFLTYFNYEAQQDKSGLPNDRFSAERPEGSISTLTIQRTEQRDSAMYRCASSLVGDSLSGNTIYFGEGSWLTVV.

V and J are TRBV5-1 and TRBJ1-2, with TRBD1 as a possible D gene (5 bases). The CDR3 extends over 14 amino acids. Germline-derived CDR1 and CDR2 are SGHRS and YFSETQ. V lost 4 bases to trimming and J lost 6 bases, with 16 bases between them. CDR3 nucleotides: TGCGCCAGCAGCCCGGGACTCATAAACCATGGCTACACCTTC. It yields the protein CASSPGLINHGYTF.

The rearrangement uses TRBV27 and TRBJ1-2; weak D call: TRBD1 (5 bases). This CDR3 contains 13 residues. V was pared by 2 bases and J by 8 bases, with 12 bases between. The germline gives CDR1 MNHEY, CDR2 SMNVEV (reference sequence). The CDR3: CASSLIWGEGYTF. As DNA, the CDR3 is TGTGCCAGCAGTTTAATCTGGGGGGAAGGCTACACCTTC.

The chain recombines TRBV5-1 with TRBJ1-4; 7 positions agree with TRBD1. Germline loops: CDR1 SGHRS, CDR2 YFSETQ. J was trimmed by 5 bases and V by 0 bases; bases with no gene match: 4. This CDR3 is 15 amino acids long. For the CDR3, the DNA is TGCGCCAGCAGCTTGGGGACAGGATTAAATGAAAAACTGTTTTTT. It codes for CASSLGTGLNEKLFF. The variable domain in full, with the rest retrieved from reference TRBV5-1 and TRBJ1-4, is KAGVTQTPRYLIKTRGQQVTLSCSPISGHRSVSWYQQTPGQGLQFLFEYFSETQRNKGNFPGRFSGRQFSNSRSEMNVSTLELGDSALYLCASSLGTGLNEKLFFGSGTQLSVL.

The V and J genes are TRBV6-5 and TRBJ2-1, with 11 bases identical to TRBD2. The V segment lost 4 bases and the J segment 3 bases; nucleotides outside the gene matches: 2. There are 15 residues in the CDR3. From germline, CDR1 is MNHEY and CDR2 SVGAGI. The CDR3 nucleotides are TGTGCCAGCAGTTCCGGGACTAGCGGCTACAATGAGCAGTTCTTC. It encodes CASSSGTSGYNEQFF.

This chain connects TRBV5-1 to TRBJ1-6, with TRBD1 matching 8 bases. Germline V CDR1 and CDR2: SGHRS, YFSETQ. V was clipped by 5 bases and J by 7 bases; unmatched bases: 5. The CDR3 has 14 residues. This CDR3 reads CASSPDRGNSPLHF. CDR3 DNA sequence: TGCGCCAGCAGTCCTGACAGGGGAAATTCACCCCTCCACTTT.

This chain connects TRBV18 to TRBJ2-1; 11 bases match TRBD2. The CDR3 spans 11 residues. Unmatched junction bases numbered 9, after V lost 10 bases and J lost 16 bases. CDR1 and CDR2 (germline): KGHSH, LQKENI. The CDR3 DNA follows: TGTGCCACCCTAGCGGGGGGCAGCACATTCTTC. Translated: CATLAGGSTFF.

This chain's CDR3 is CASSLSGLAGNIQYF. CDR3 sequence (DNA): TGTGCCAGCAGCTTGTCCGGACTAGCGGGTAACATTCAGTACTTC. This sequence joins TRBV5-4 and TRBJ2-4, with TRBD2 matching over 11 bases. Germline V lookup: CDR1 SGHNT, CDR2 YYREEE (reference sequence). V shed 1 base, J shed 7 bases, and the junction held 4 bases outside the gene matches. The CDR3 loop spans 15 amino acids.

CDR3 in amino acids: CASSQLLAGGRNEKHTGELFF. The CDR3 region has the DNA TGTGCCAGCAGCCAACTACTAGCGGGGGGGAGAAACGAAAAGCACACCGGGGAGCTGTTTTTT. This sequence joins TRBV4-2 and TRBJ2-2, with 13 bases aligning to TRBD2. The CDR3 sequence is 21 residues long. With V trimmed by 2 bases and J by 3 bases, 15 bases remained unmatched. Germline V gene lookup returns CDR1 LGHNA and CDR2 YNFKEQ.

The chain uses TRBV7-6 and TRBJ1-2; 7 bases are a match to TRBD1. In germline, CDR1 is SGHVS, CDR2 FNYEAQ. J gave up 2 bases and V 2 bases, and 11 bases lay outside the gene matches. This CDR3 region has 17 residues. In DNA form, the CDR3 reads TGTGCCAGCAGCTTAATGGGCACGGGGACAGTAAACTATGGCTACACCTTC. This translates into CASSLMGTGTVNYGYTF.

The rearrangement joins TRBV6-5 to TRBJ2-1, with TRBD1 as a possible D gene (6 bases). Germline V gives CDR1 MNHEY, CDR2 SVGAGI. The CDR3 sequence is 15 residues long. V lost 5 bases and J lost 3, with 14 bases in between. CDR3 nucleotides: TGTGCCAGCAGTGCAACTACGGACAGCTACAATGAGCAGTTCTTC. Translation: CASSATTDSYNEQFF.

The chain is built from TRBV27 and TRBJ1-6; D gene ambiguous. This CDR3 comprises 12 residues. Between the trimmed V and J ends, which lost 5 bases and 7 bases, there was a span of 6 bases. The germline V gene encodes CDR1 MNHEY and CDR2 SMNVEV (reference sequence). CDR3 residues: CASSPLNSPLHF. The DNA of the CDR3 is TGTGCCAGCAGTCCCCTGAATTCACCCCTCCACTTT.

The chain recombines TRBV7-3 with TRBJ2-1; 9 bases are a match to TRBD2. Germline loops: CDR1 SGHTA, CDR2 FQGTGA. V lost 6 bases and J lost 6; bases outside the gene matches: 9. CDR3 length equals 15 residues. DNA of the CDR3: TGTGCCAGCAGTTCTATAGCGGGGGCCCGCAATGAGCAGTTCTTC. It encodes CASSSIAGARNEQFF.

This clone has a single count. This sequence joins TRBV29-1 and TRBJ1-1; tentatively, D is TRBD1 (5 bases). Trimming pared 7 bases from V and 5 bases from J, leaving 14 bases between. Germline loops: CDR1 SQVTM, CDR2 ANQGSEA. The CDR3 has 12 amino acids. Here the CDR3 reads CSAAARGTEAFF. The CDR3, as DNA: TGCAGCGCAGCAGCCCGGGGGACTGAAGCTTTCTTT.

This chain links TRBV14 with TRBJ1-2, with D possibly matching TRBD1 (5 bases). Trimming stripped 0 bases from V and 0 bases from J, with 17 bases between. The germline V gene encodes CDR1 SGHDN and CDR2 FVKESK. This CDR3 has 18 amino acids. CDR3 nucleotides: TGTGCCAGCAGCCAAGATTGGGGCCAGGGTGTATCTAACTATGGCTACACCTTC. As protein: CASSQDWGQGVSNYGYTF.

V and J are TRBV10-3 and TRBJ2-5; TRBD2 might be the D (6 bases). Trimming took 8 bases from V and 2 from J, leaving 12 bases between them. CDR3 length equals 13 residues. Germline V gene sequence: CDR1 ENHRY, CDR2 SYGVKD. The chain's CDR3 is CAIGGGVQETQYF. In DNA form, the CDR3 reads TGTGCCATCGGCGGAGGGGTTCAAGAGACCCAGTACTTC.

Here the CDR3 DNA reads TGTGCCAGCAGCCCCGCAGGGGTACAGCCCCAGCATTTT. Its translation is CASSPAGVQPQHF. The chain combines TRBV7-6 with TRBJ1-5; possible D gene TRBD1, 6 bases. In germline, CDR1 is SGHVS, CDR2 FNYEAQ. Trimming removed 5 bases at V and 7 bases at J, with 12 bases between. The CDR3 length is 13 residues.

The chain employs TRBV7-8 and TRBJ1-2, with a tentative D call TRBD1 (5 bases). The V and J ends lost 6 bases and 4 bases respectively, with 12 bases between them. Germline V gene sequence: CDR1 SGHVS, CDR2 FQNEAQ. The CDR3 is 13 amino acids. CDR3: CASSQRGGYGYTF. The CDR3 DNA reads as TGTGCCAGCAGTCAGAGGGGAGGCTATGGCTACACCTTC.

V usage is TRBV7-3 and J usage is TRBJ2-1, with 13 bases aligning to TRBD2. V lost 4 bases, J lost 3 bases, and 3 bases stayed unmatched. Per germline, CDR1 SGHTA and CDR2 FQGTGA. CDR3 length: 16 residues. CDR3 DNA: TGTGCCAGCAGCTCCGGGACTAGCGGGATCTACAATGAGCAGTTCTTC. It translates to CASSSGTSGIYNEQFF.